This T cell receptor beta chain originates from a study of T cells after yellow fever vaccination. The V end was cut by 2 bases, the J end by 2 bases, with 14 bases between. The CDR3 has 15 amino acids. Germline CDR1 is DFQATT and CDR2 is SNEGSKA (reference sequence). TCRdb reprocessed the 5' RACE reads with MiXCR, giving one entry per CDR3 protein. The table records 350,000 to 450,000 distinct CDR3 sequences, roughly a sixth of them present only once. This clonotype has just a few counts. Here the sequenced sample was PBMCs, taken before the yellow fever booster vaccination. The TCR comes from a man aged 18 to 35 who received the YFV17D yellow fever vaccine. This sequence joins TRBV20-1 and TRBJ2-3, with no clear D. CDR3 nucleotides: TGCAGTGCTAGACCTGGGCACAGCTTCACAGATACGCAGTATTTT. Protein: CSARPGHSFTDTQYF.